This entry concerns a single TCR beta chain. Germline assignment: CDR1 SGHVS and CDR2 FQNEAQ. The CDR3 contains 14 residues. V lost 4 bases to trimming and J lost 2 bases, with 11 bases between them. The data originate from a study of blood T cell repertoires in COVID-19. Study information: From the United States, Italy and Spain came samples of acute and convalescent COVID-19. In each case, the material was cDNA or gDNA derived from T cells, B-cell-depleted T cells, or PBMCs.

Per the study methods: Amplifying reference gene primers gave estimates of nucleated cell counts. Method: immunoSEQ multiplex PCR; TCRdb's copy keeps in-frame clones and lacks some. V and J calls and clone size are those listed in that table; D and trimming were worked out from the DNA. The sample yields around 92,000 clones, 86% seen once. J is TRBJ1-2 and V is TRBV7-8, with D hard to call. Sample: peripheral blood. This sequence was found in a human donor in a cohort sampled during active COVID-19. For the CDR3, the DNA is TGTGCCAGCAGCTCCCAGCCAGGAAACTATGGCTACACCTTC. It translates to CASSSQPGNYGYTF.